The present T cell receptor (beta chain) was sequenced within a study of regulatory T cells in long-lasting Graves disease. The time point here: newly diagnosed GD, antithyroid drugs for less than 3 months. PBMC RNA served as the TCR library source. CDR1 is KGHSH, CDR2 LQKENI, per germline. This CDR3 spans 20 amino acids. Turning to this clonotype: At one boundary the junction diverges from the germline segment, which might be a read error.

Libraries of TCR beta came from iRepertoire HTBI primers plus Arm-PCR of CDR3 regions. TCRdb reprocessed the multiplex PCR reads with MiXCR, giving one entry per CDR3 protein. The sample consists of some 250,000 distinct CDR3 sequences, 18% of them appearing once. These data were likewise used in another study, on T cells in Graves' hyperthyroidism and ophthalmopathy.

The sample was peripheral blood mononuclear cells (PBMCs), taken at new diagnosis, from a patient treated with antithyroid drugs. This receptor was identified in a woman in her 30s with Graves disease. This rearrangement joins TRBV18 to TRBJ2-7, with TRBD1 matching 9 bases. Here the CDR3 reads CASSRLSGTGTTTSSYEQCF. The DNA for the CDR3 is TGTGCCAGCTCACGTCTGTCCGGGACAGGGACCACTACGAGCTCCTACGAGCAGTGCTTC.